Shown below are 31 T cell receptor beta chains from a single sample sequenced in a study of cytomegalovirus exposure and HLA in healthy donors (dated 2017 in TCRdb). Receptor libraries were prepared by the immunoSEQ multiplex PCR assay. For the multiplex PCR, a mixture combining 60 forward primers for TCR Vbeta segments and 13 reverse primers for TCR Jbeta segments was used. Here the immuneACCESS table is served through TCRdb, limited to in-frame sequences with V and J called. Missing clones are a known gap in these copies; in checked studies unresolved V genes cover under half, and the rest lacks a known reason. In all, the sample holds 130,000 to 150,000 clones, and less than 85% of those were seen once. The ten biggest clones cover 4.3% of the sample. Sequenced sample: PBMCs. These receptors came from a man aged 18 to 35 in good health and CMV-seropositive.

V is TRBV6-5 and J is TRBJ2-7, with a weak D call TRBD1 (6 bases). The V gene's germline CDR1 is MNHEY and CDR2 SVGAGI. V was pared by 6 bases and J by 5 bases, with 17 bases between. This CDR3 is 14 amino acids long. The chain's CDR3 is CASSRQVARDEQYF. In DNA, the CDR3 is TGTGCCAGCAGCAGACAGGTCGCAAGGGACGAGCAGTACTTC.

The V call is TRBV19, the J call TRBJ2-1; 7 bases map to TRBD2. The trim removed 3 bases at V and 3 bases at J, leaving 11 bases unmatched. The CDR3 extends over 17 amino acids. Germline values: CDR1 LNHDA, CDR2 SQIVND (reference sequence). The CDR3 sequence is CASSIPRASGFYNEQFF. The CDR3 DNA follows: TGTGCCAGTAGTATCCCTCGGGCTAGCGGATTCTACAATGAGCAGTTCTTC.

The chain's CDR3 is CASSLDRGYEQYF. As DNA, the CDR3 is TGTGCCAGCAGTCTCGACAGGGGGTACGAGCAGTACTTC. The J gene is TRBJ2-7, the V gene TRBV6-1; 9 bases map to TRBD1. The CDR3 loop spans 13 amino acids. Trimming took 5 bases from V and 4 from J; bases not matched to a gene: 3. Looked up from germline, CDR1 is MNHNS and CDR2 is SASEGT.

This clone was observed a single time. This chain links TRBV5-1 with TRBJ1-4; 7 bases match TRBD1. The CDR3 totals 13 residues. Germline V gives CDR1 SGHRS, CDR2 YFSETQ. V lost 5 bases, J lost 5 bases, and 3 bases stayed unmatched. The DNA of the CDR3 is TGCGCCAGCAGGACAGGGCCGAATGAAAAACTGTTTTTT. Translation: CASRTGPNEKLFF. Variable domain in full (rest from reference TRBV5-1 and TRBJ1-4): KAGVTQTPRYLIKTRGQQVTLSCSPISGHRSVSWYQQTPGQGLQFLFEYFSETQRNKGNFPGRFSGRQFSNSRSEMNVSTLELGDSALYLCASRTGPNEKLFFGSGTQLSVL.

The V and J genes are TRBV27 and TRBJ1-4, with TRBD1 identical over 9 bases. Germline CDR1 is MNHEY and CDR2 is SMNVEV (reference sequence). With 5 bases clipped from V and 8 bases from J, the junction kept 15 bases outside the gene matches. The CDR3 extends over 17 amino acids. In DNA, the CDR3 is TGTGCCAGCAGTCCCTCGGTGGGGGACAGGGTAATGGAAAAACTGTTTTTT. It translates to CASSPSVGDRVMEKLFF.

The gene calls are TRBV28 and TRBJ2-6; D uncertain. V was clipped by 10 bases and J by 3 bases, with 7 bases between them. Germline assignment: CDR1 MDHEN and CDR2 SYDVKM. The CDR3 length is 12 residues. CDR3 sequence: CATRGGANVLTF. As DNA, the CDR3 is TGTGCCACCCGCGGTGGGGCCAACGTCCTGACTTTC. Full variable domain (outside the CDR3, taken from reference TRBV28 and TRBJ2-6): DVKVTQSSRYLVKRTGEKVFLECVQDMDHENMFWYRQDPGLGLRLIYFSYDVKMKEKGDIPEGYSVSREKKERFSLILESASTNQTSMYLCATRGGANVLTFGAGSRLTVL.

This chain uses TRBV13 with TRBJ2-7; 9 bases agree with TRBD1. This CDR3 has 13 amino acids. Germline CDR1 PRHDT, CDR2 FYEKMQ (reference sequence). With V trimmed by 6 bases and J by 5 bases, 5 bases remained unmatched. CDR3 residues: CASRKQGANEQYF. CDR3 DNA: TGTGCCAGCAGGAAACAGGGGGCTAACGAGCAGTACTTC.

This rearrangement joins TRBV29-1 to TRBJ1-4; 7 nucleotides match TRBD1. V lost 4 bases to trimming and J lost 8 bases; unmatched junction nucleotides: 4. This CDR3 has 12 residues. CDR1 SQVTM and CDR2 ANQGSEA come from the germline V gene. The CDR3 region has the DNA TGCAGCGTTGCAGGGGGAGGCGAAAAACTGTTTTTT. Its protein is CSVAGGGEKLFF.

The genes are TRBV10-3 and TRBJ2-1; 7 bases align to TRBD2. Trimming at V came to 6 bases and at J to 1 base, leaving 3 bases not matched to a gene. Germline-derived CDR1 and CDR2 are ENHRY and SYGVKD. This CDR3 has 14 amino acids. CDR3 sequence reads: CAISPGLSYNEQFF. As DNA, the CDR3 is TGTGCCATCAGCCCGGGACTATCCTACAATGAGCAGTTCTTC.

The rearrangement joins TRBV18 to TRBJ1-4, with TRBD1 matching 7 bases. J was trimmed by 8 bases and V by 0 bases; bases with no gene match: 6. Per germline, CDR1 KGHSH and CDR2 LQKENI. The CDR3 has 15 residues. CDR3 in DNA: TGTGCCAGCTCACCACCGGGACAGCGACAAGAAAAACTGTTTTTT. Translating gives CASSPPGQRQEKLFF.

The rearrangement joins TRBV7-2 to TRBJ2-4, with TRBD2 identical over 10 bases. This CDR3 is 15 amino acids long. Germline CDR1 reads SGHTA; CDR2 reads FQGNSA. J lost 7 bases, V lost 3 bases, and 6 bases had no gene match. The chain's CDR3 is CASSLLAGEGNIQYF. The CDR3 DNA reads TGTGCCAGCAGCTTGCTAGCGGGAGAGGGGAACATTCAGTACTTC. Full variable domain (outside the CDR3, taken from reference TRBV7-2 and TRBJ2-4): GAGVSQSPSNKVTEKGKDVELRCDPISGHTALYWYRQSLGQGLEFLIYFQGNSAPDKSGLPSDRFSAERTGGSVSTLTIQRTQQEDSAVYLCASSLLAGEGNIQYFGAGTRLSVL.

This chain connects TRBV7-9 to TRBJ1-1; D may be TRBD1 (5 bases). The CDR3 has 13 residues. V shed 4 bases and J shed 7 bases, with 13 bases lying between them. Germline V gives CDR1 SEHNR, CDR2 FQNEAQ (reference sequence). The CDR3, as DNA: TGTGCCAGCAGCTCCTTCCGACAGAGTGAAGCTTTCTTT. This encodes CASSSFRQSEAFF.

The V and J genes are TRBV4-1 and TRBJ2-3; 7 nucleotides agree with TRBD1. The CDR3 sequence is 15 residues long. Germline assignment: CDR1 MGHRA and CDR2 YSYEKL. The ends lost 3 bases at V and 3 bases at J; junction bases unmatched: 6. CDR3 region: CASSQRGTVTDTQYF. CDR3 bases: TGCGCCAGCAGCCAGAGGGGGACAGTAACAGATACGCAGTATTTT.

The chain uses TRBV11-2 and TRBJ1-5, with D hard to call. Germline lookup yields CDR1 SGHAT and CDR2 FQNNGV. The germline V and J ends were trimmed by 3 bases and 6 bases, with 9 bases remaining between them. CDR3 size: 13 residues. The CDR3: CASSLTSSQPQHF. The CDR3 nucleotides are TGTGCCAGCAGCTTGACAAGTAGTCAGCCCCAGCATTTT. The full variable domain, rest sourced from reference TRBV11-2 and TRBJ1-5, is EAGVAQSPRYKIIEKRQSVAFWCNPISGHATLYWYQQILGQGPKLLIQFQNNGVVDDSQLPKDRFSAERLKGVDSTLKIQPAKLEDSAVYLCASSLTSSQPQHFGDGTRLSIL.

This chain links TRBV28 with TRBJ2-7; D unclear. CDR1 and CDR2 (germline): MDHEN, SYDVKM. There are 17 residues in the CDR3. Trimming cost V 3 bases and J 1 base, with 19 bases left between them. The CDR3, as DNA: TGTGCCAGCAGTTTTGTAAGACTCTCGTACCTTTCCTACGAGCAGTACTTC. Translated, it gives CASSFVRLSYLSYEQYF.

V usage is TRBV4-3 and J usage is TRBJ2-3; D is possibly TRBD2 (6 bases). V gave up 1 base and J gave up 2 bases, with 16 bases separating them. Germline V CDR1 and CDR2: LGHNA, YSLEER. The CDR3 spans 17 residues. The CDR3, as DNA: TGCGCCAGCAGCCAAGTTCGGGACTGGGAATTCACAGATACGCAGTATTTT. Translating gives CASSQVRDWEFTDTQYF.

The V call is TRBV18, the J call TRBJ1-5; maybe TRBD1 (5 bases). CDR1 and CDR2 (germline): KGHSH, LQKENI. CDR3 length: 13 residues. Trimming left V 2 bases short and J 9 bases short, with 11 bases between. DNA of the CDR3: TGTGCCAGCTCACCAGGGGCCCTCGGGCCCCAGCATTTT. Its protein is CASSPGALGPQHF.

The V and J genes are TRBV9 and TRBJ2-7; unclear D gene. Trimming took off 4 bases at V and 6 bases at J, with 14 bases between the two ends. CDR3 length equals 13 residues. Germline CDR1 reads SGDLS; CDR2 reads YYNGEE. The CDR3 nucleotides read TGTGCCAGCAGCCCGACTCTCTCGAGCGAGCAGTACTTC. This encodes CASSPTLSSEQYF.

The genes are TRBV9 and TRBJ1-2, with D possibly matching TRBD1 (5 bases). Trimming removed 0 bases from V and 2 bases from J, with 8 bases in between. This CDR3 region has 14 residues. Germline CDR1 is SGDLS and CDR2 is YYNGEE. CDR3 nucleotides: TGTGCCAGCAGCGTAGTGGAGGGGAACTATGGCTACACCTTC. Translation: CASSVVEGNYGYTF.

The chain joins TRBV7-8 to TRBJ2-5; 10 bases map to TRBD1. Per the germline V gene, CDR1 is SGHVS and CDR2 is FQNEAQ. This CDR3 region has 16 residues. Germline trimming cut 5 bases from V and 2 bases from J; bases unmatched to any gene: 8. The CDR3 region has the DNA TGTGCCAGCAGCCCACCCGGACAGGGGGAACAAGAGACCCAGTACTTC. This gives the protein CASSPPGQGEQETQYF.

The chain employs TRBV2 and TRBJ1-3; D is ambiguous. Germline CDR1 and CDR2: SNHLY and FYNNEI. There are 14 residues in the CDR3. V was trimmed by 3 bases and J by 0 bases, leaving 6 bases between them. CDR3 DNA sequence: TGTGCCAGCAGTGACCCGCGCTCTGGAAACACCATATATTTT. Amino acid sequence: CASSDPRSGNTIYF. Drawing the rest from reference TRBV2 and TRBJ1-3, the complete variable domain is EPEVTQTPSHQVTQMGQEVILRCVPISNHLYFYWYRQILGQKVEFLVSFYNNEISEKSEIFDDQFSVERPDGSNFTLKIRSTKLEDSAMYFCASSDPRSGNTIYFGEGSWLTVV.

CDR3 loop: CASSQEPSGRQQYF. Here the CDR3 DNA reads TGCGCCAGCAGCCAAGAGCCTAGCGGGAGGCAGCAGTATTTT. The chain employs TRBV4-1 and TRBJ2-3; 11 nucleotides match TRBD2. The V segment lost 0 bases and the J segment 11 bases; nucleotides outside the gene matches: 4. This CDR3 has 14 residues. Germline CDR1 and CDR2: MGHRA and YSYEKL.

This clone has just a few counts. V gene TRBV9 combines with J gene TRBJ2-7, with D possibly matching TRBD2 (6 bases). V dropped 0 bases and J dropped 7 bases, with 11 bases sitting between them. This CDR3 comprises 13 residues. Germline-derived CDR1 and CDR2 are SGDLS and YYNGEE. The CDR3 region has the DNA TGTGCCAGCAGCGTAGTACCGGCGGGAGAGCAGTACTTC. Translation gives CASSVVPAGEQYF.

The rearrangement joins TRBV20-1 to TRBJ2-3; no clear D gene. The CDR3 is 10 amino acids. Trimming removed 6 bases from V and 10 bases from J, with 11 bases in between. Germline V CDR1 and CDR2: DFQATT, SNEGSKA (reference sequence). The CDR3 is CSAVGVAQYF. The CDR3 DNA reads TGCAGTGCCGTAGGAGTAGCGCAGTATTTT.

This clone was seen more than once but under ten times. This chain links TRBV6-5 with TRBJ1-1; 7 positions match TRBD1. There are 13 residues in the CDR3. CDR1 is MNHEY and CDR2 is SVGAGI in the germline V gene. V lost 7 bases to trimming and J lost 4 bases; unmatched junction nucleotides: 6. The chain's CDR3 is CASTLPGGTEAFF. The CDR3 DNA is TGTGCCAGCACCCTTCCAGGGGGCACTGAAGCTTTCTTT.

The rearrangement links TRBV10-2 to TRBJ1-5; D is possibly TRBD1 (5 bases). CDR1 is WSHSY and CDR2 is SAAADI in the germline V gene. V was cut by 6 bases and J by 2 bases, with 5 bases left in between. This CDR3 is 12 amino acids long. CDR3 nucleotide sequence: TGCGCCAGCAGACAGGGCAATCAGCCCCAGCATTTT. This translates into CASRQGNQPQHF.

This clone was counted only a few times. This sequence joins TRBV11-3 and TRBJ1-4; 7 bases are shared with TRBD1. Germline V CDR1 and CDR2: SGHNT, YENEEA. The V segment lost 5 bases and the J segment 12 bases; nucleotides outside the gene matches: 9. CDR3 length: 13 residues. DNA of the CDR3: TGTGCCAGCAGCCAACGACAGGGTTCTGAACTGTTTTTT. Its protein is CASSQRQGSELFF.

The V and J genes are TRBV6-1 and TRBJ1-1; D may be TRBD1 (6 bases). Trimming left V 5 bases short and J 1 base short, with 11 bases between. The CDR3 spans 14 residues. Germline values: CDR1 MNHNS, CDR2 SASEGT. As DNA, the CDR3 is TGTGCCAGCAGTACCCACAGGGAGAACACTGAAGCTTTCTTT. Amino acid sequence: CASSTHRENTEAFF.

Comment on this clone: The sample has other DNA sequences that encode this CDR3 too. The chain employs TRBV11-2 and TRBJ1-1, with 8 positions matching TRBD1. This CDR3 contains 13 residues. V lost 5 bases, J lost 4 bases, and 3 bases stayed unmatched. The germline gives CDR1 SGHAT, CDR2 FQNNGV. CDR3 sequence: CASSLTGGTEAFF. For the CDR3, the DNA is TGTGCCAGCAGCCTCACAGGGGGCACTGAAGCTTTCTTT.

Only one count was recorded for this clone. J is TRBJ1-4 and V is TRBV7-9; 12 bases are shared with TRBD1. The V segment lost 6 bases and the J segment 10 bases; nucleotides outside the gene matches: 15. The CDR3 sequence is 17 residues long. CDR1 is SEHNR and CDR2 is FQNEAQ in the germline V gene (reference sequence). The chain's CDR3 is CASSHGRTGTGGVKLFF. CDR3 sequence (DNA): TGTGCCAGCAGTCACGGAAGGACCGGGACAGGGGGCGTAAAACTGTTTTTT. Full variable domain (rest looked up from reference TRBV7-9 and TRBJ1-4): DTGVSQNPRHKITKRGQNVTFRCDPISEHNRLYWYRQTLGQGPEFLTYFQNEAQLEKSRLLSDRFSAERPKGSFSTLEIQRTEQGDSAMYLCASSHGRTGTGGVKLFFGSGTQLSVL.

This clone showed up just once. V gene TRBV5-4 combines with J gene TRBJ2-7, with unresolved D. This CDR3 comprises 15 residues. Per germline, CDR1 SGHNT and CDR2 YYREEE (reference sequence). With 4 bases removed from V and 0 bases from J, the gap between germline ends came to 14 bases. CDR3 in DNA: TGTGCCAGCAGCCGCGGCGGCGCAGCCTCCTACGAGCAGTACTTC. This codes for CASSRGGAASYEQYF.